This TCR beta chain was identified in a study of regulatory T cells in long-lasting Graves disease. Libraries of TCR beta came from iRepertoire HTBI primers plus Arm-PCR of CDR3 regions. TCRdb fed the multiplex PCR reads into MiXCR, producing one record per CDR3 protein. The table records about 460,000 distinct CDR3 sequences, 22% of them present only once. The time point is: persistent/refractory GD, antithyroid drugs over 5 years with positive TRAb. There was RNA extracted from PBMCs, and the TCR library was made from it. Criteria from the American Thyroid Association guidelines were applied to diagnose Graves' disease. EDTA tubes received around 9 milliliters of drawn peripheral blood. The receptor was derived from a female donor with Graves disease. The sequences come from peripheral blood mononuclear cells (PBMCs), collected when the disease was refractory, from a patient treated with antithyroid drugs.

The chain's CDR3 is CASSDSTRLRSYEQYF. The CDR3 bases are TGTGCCAGCAGTGACTCCACAAGATTGCGCTCCTACGAGCAGTACTTC. This rearrangement joins TRBV12-3 or TRBV12-4 to TRBJ2-7; D gene unclear. V dropped 5 bases and J dropped 0 bases, with 17 bases sitting between them. CDR3 length: 16 residues.